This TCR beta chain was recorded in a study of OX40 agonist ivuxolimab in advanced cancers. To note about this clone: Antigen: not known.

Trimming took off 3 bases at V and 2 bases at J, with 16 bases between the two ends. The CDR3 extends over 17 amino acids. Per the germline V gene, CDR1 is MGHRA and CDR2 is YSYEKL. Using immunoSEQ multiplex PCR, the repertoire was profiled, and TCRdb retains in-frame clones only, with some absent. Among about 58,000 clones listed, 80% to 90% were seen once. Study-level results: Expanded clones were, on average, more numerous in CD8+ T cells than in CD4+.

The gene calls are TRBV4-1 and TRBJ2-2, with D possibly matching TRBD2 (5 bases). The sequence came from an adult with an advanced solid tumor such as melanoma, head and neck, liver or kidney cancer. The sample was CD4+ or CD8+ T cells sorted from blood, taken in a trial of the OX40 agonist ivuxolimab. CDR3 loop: CASSHPPGGFNTGELFF. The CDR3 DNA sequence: TGCGCCAGCAGCCACCCCCCGGGCGGGTTCAACACCGGGGAGCTGTTTTTT.